Here is one T cell receptor (beta chain) with its context. As handled by the study authors: It was from reference gene primer amplification that nucleated cell counts were estimated. The repertoire was sequenced with immunoSEQ multiplex PCR; TCRdb's copy has only in-frame clones and lacks some. For V, J and clone size, that table is used; D and trimming come from the DNA. The sample yields around 63,000 clones, approximately 84% seen once. The data originate from a study of blood T cell repertoires in COVID-19. Study context: Whether acute or convalescent, the COVID-19 samples came from the United States, Italy and Spain.

The CDR3 runs 14 residues. In germline, CDR1 is SNHLY, CDR2 FYNNEI. Between the trimmed V and J ends, which lost 4 bases and 0 bases, there was a span of 9 bases. J is TRBJ1-1 and V is TRBV2; D unresolved. The sequence was obtained from a man between 60 and 75 years old with COVID-19, enrolled during active disease. Material for sequencing was peripheral blood. The DNA of the CDR3 is TGTGCCAGCAGTGGACCACAGATGAACACTGAAGCTTTCTTT. Its protein is CASSGPQMNTEAFF.